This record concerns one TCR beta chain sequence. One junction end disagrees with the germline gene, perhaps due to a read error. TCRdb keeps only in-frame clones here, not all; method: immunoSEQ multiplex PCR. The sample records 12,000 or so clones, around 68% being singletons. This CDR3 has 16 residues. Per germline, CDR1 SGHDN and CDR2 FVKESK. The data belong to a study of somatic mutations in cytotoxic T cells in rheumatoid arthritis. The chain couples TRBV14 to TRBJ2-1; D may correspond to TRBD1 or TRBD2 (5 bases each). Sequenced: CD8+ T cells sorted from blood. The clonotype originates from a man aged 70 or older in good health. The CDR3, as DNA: TGTGCCAGCAGCCATCCTCCAGGGAGCTCCAACAATGAGCAGTTCTTC. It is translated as CASSHPPGSSNNEQFF. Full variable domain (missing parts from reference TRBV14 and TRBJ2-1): EAGVTQFPSHSVIEKGQTVTLRCDPISGHDNLYWYRRVMGKEIKFLLHFVKESKQDESGMPNNRFLAERTGGTYSTLKVQPAELEDSGVYFCASSHPPGSSNNEQFFGPGTRLTVL.